The 8 T cell receptor beta chains below come from one sample, sequenced in a study of esophageal squamous cell carcinoma under preoperative chemotherapy (dated 2018 in TCRdb). This specimen's time point label, per the study, means: before preoperative PTX-NDP chemotherapy. The library was prepared using PCR. Sequencing instrument: HiSeq X Ten. The public sequencing data were trimmed at Q25 with fastp and processed into clonotypes with MiXCR by TCRdb, which kept only in-frame beta chains. Rows merge per CDR3 protein into single entries with the most common DNA and genes. The sample yields about 16,000 distinct CDR3 sequences; 40% to 55% were counted once. Over 25% of the sample lies in the top ten. This material was obtained from a patient given preoperative chemotherapy. Every receptor here comes from a human donor with esophageal squamous cell carcinoma. The donor label of this sample is uncertain.

This clonotype was observed at least ten times. J is TRBJ2-1 and V is TRBV6-1; 10 bases agree with TRBD2. The better agreement between TRBJ2-7 and the DNA end casts doubt on the J call. Germline CDR1 reads MNHNS; CDR2 reads SASEGT. The CDR3 spans 18 residues. In DNA, the CDR3 is TGTGCCAGCAGTGCGGCTAGCGGGGGTCTTAGCTCCTACAATGAGCAGTACTTC. Amino acids: CASSAASGGLSSYNEQYF.

This clonotype occurred a few times. The V and J genes are TRBV6-1 and TRBJ2-7; possibly TRBD1 for D (6 bases). Germline V gives CDR1 MNHNS, CDR2 SASEGT. The V gene lost 6 bases and the J gene lost 4 bases, with 10 bases spanning the gap. The CDR3 has 12 amino acids. CDR3 in amino acids: CASRGQPYEQYF. The DNA of the CDR3 is TGTGCCAGCAGGGGACAACCTTACGAGCAGTACTTC.

In its sample, this clonotype was seen once. It is likely a read error, because the conserved phenylalanine at the end of the CDR3 is missing. The DNA is left out, because the CDR3 cannot be placed on it with certainty; the CDR3 is given as TCRdb lists it. The chain is built from TRBV6-5 and TRBJ2-5; TRBD2 is the table's D call, not checked against the DNA. A total of 17 residues make up the CDR3, ends included. In germline, CDR1 is MNHEY, CDR2 SVGAGI. The CDR3 here is CGGSSPGCGPGPETRFL.

The table lists this clonotype with many counts. The chain is built from TRBV7-8 and TRBJ2-7, with a weak D call TRBD1 (6 bases). The CDR3 extends over 14 amino acids. Germline V gives CDR1 SGHVS, CDR2 FQNEAQ. Trimming took off 5 bases at V and 4 bases at J, with 15 bases between the two ends. The CDR3 DNA sequence: TGTGCCAGCAGCGGCAACAGGGTTAGTTACGAGCAGTACTTC. This encodes CASSGNRVSYEQYF.

This clonotype was counted a single time. The chain links TRBV27 to TRBJ2-7; no clear D gene. The V end was cut by 5 bases, the J end by 2 bases, with 16 bases between. The CDR3 extends over 15 amino acids. From germline, CDR1 is MNHEY and CDR2 SMNVEV (reference sequence). The CDR3 here is CASSITPVGAYEQYF. The CDR3 DNA follows: TGTGCCAGCAGTATAACGCCAGTTGGGGCCTACGAGCAGTACTTC.

A note on this clonotype: One junction end disagrees with the germline gene, perhaps due to a read error. V gene TRBV7-2 combines with J gene TRBJ2-3; D tentatively reads TRBD1 or TRBD2 (5 bases each). This CDR3 comprises 15 residues. CDR1 is SGHTA, CDR2 FQGNSA, per germline. This CDR3 reads CASSLGVSWADTQYF. CDR3 sequence (DNA): TGTGCCAGCAGCTTGGGGGTGTCATGGGCAGATACGCAGTATTTC. Full variable domain (rest looked up from reference TRBV7-2 and TRBJ2-3): GAGVSQSPSNKVTEKGKDVELRCDPISGHTALYWYRQSLGQGLEFLIYFQGNSAPDKSGLPSDRFSAERTGGSVSTLTIQRTQQEDSAVYLCASSLGVSWADTQYFGPGTRLTVL.

This clonotype has a single count. Compared with germline, one end of the junction differs, possibly owing to a read error. V usage is TRBV10-3 and J usage is TRBJ2-4, with D tentatively TRBD2 (7 bases). CDR1 and CDR2 (germline): ENHRY, SYGVKD. This CDR3 comprises 13 residues. For the CDR3, the DNA is TGTGCCTGGGGGGCGGGAGATGACGATACGCAGTACTTT. It codes for CAWGAGDDDTQYF.

V usage is TRBV7-7 and J usage is TRBJ2-7; 12 bases agree with TRBD1. CDR3 length equals 14 residues. V lost 5 bases to trimming and J lost 6 bases; unmatched junction nucleotides: 5. Germline CDR1 and CDR2: SSHAT and FNYEAQ (reference sequence). CDR3 sequence: CASSPGTGGFEQYF. CDR3 nucleotide sequence: TGTGCCAGCAGCCCCGGGACAGGGGGCTTCGAGCAGTACTTC. The full variable domain, with the rest looked up from reference TRBV7-7 and TRBJ2-7, is GAGVSQSPRYKVTKRGQDVTLRCDPISSHATLYWYQQALGQGPEFLTYFNYEAQPDKSGLPSDRFSAERPEGSISTLTIQRTEQRDSAMYRCASSPGTGGFEQYFGPGTRLTVT.